A single sample gave rise to the 27 T cell receptor beta chains below, sequenced in a study of shared clonotypes between healthy human individuals. TCRdb's copy holds only in-frame clones and misses some; the assay was immunoSEQ multiplex PCR. In the table there are about 2.4 million clones, 85% to 95% of which are singletons. What was sequenced was naive CD4+ T cells sorted from blood. The sample's subset: CD45RA+ positively selected. The receptors stem from a young man in good health.

The chain carries TRBV30 and TRBJ2-5; 11 bases fit TRBD2. The J call is in doubt because the DNA end fits TRBJ2-7 better. Germline CDR1 GTSNPN, CDR2 SVGIG (reference sequence). The CDR3 runs to 16 residues. The CDR3: CAWSVGGTSGTYEQYF. DNA of the CDR3: TGTGCCTGGAGTGTAGGCGGGACTAGCGGAACCTACGAGCAGTACTTC.

This sequence joins TRBV5-6 and TRBJ2-1, with TRBD1 matching 7 bases. Germline CDR1 is SGHDT and CDR2 is YYEEEE. V dropped 0 bases and J dropped 8; count of bases not matched to a gene: 8. CDR3 length: 15 amino acids. The CDR3 DNA reads TGTGCCAGCAGCTTGGGACAGGGTGCTGGATATGAGCAGTTCTTC. Translated, it gives CASSLGQGAGYEQFF. Looking up the rest from reference TRBV5-6 and TRBJ2-1 gives the full variable domain: DAGVTQSPTHLIKTRGQQVTLRCSPKSGHDTVSWYQQALGQGPQFIFQYYEEEERQRGNFPDRFSGHQFPNYSSELNVNALLLGDSALYLCASSLGQGAGYEQFFGPGTRLTVL.

This chain uses TRBV7-9 with TRBJ1-3; D gene unclear. This CDR3 is 14 amino acids long. CDR1 is SEHNR and CDR2 is FQNEAQ in the germline V gene (reference sequence). V was cut by 2 bases and J by 1 base, with 6 bases left in between. The CDR3 bases are TGTGCCAGCAGCTTAAGTGTTTCTGGAAACACCATATATTTT. Residues: CASSLSVSGNTIYF.

In DNA, the CDR3 is TGTGCCAGCAGCGCCTCGTGGGGCGGGGGGGCTGGCCAAGAGACCCAGTACTTC. Protein: CASSASWGGGAGQETQYF. The chain combines TRBV9 with TRBJ2-5; 9 nucleotides line up with TRBD2. The CDR3 runs to 18 residues. Trimming cost V 3 bases and J 1 base; bases outside gene matches: 13. Germline loops: CDR1 SGDLS, CDR2 YYNGEE.

The chain is built from TRBV11-3 and TRBJ1-5; D uncertain. CDR3 length: 16 residues. V was cut by 2 bases and J by 0 bases, with 11 bases left in between. CDR1 and CDR2 (germline): SGHNT, YENEEA. The CDR3 loop is CASSLLRSHSNQPQHF. The CDR3 DNA reads TGTGCCAGCAGCTTACTCAGGAGCCATAGCAATCAGCCCCAGCATTTT.

The chain combines TRBV7-9 with TRBJ2-7; 7 bases align to TRBD1. V was clipped by 3 bases and J by 4 bases; unmatched bases: 6. Germline V gene lookup returns CDR1 SEHNR and CDR2 FQNEAQ (reference sequence). The CDR3 is made up of 14 amino acids. DNA of the CDR3: TGTGCCAGCAGCTTCGAGGGGGCCGGGTACGAGCAGTACTTC. It specifies CASSFEGAGYEQYF.

The CDR3 DNA follows: TGTGCCAGCAGCCAGACAGACACTGAAGCTTTCTTT. This codes for CASSQTDTEAFF. The rearrangement links TRBV2 to TRBJ1-1; tentatively, D is TRBD1 (5 bases). Germline assignment: CDR1 SNHLY and CDR2 FYNNEI. CDR3 length: 12 amino acids. Trimming took 6 bases from V and 3 from J, leaving 8 bases between them.

J is TRBJ2-3 and V is TRBV10-3; maybe TRBD2 (6 bases). The germline CDR1 and CDR2 sequences are ENHRY and SYGVKD. This CDR3 spans 17 amino acids. V was cut by 3 bases and J by 4 bases, with 20 bases left in between. CDR3 sequence (DNA): TGTGCCATCAGTGATTGGACGGGAGTTGGGGGAGCAGATACGCAGTATTTT. Protein sequence: CAISDWTGVGGADTQYF.

This chain links TRBV18 with TRBJ2-2; TRBD1 matches at 8 bases. The CDR3 extends over 18 amino acids. Looked up from germline, CDR1 is KGHSH and CDR2 is LQKENI. V lost 2 bases to trimming and J lost 6 bases; unmatched junction nucleotides: 14. The CDR3 spells CASSPKTGVNTGAGELFF. CDR3 in DNA: TGTGCCAGCTCACCAAAGACAGGGGTGAACACTGGAGCCGGGGAGCTGTTTTTT.

In its sample, this clone was seen once. The rearrangement joins TRBV5-1 to TRBJ2-7; D gene uncertain. The CDR3 extends over 12 amino acids. V was shortened by 5 bases and J by 3 bases, with 9 bases between the two germline ends. The germline CDR1 and CDR2 sequences are SGHRS and YFSETQ. DNA for the CDR3: TGCGCCAGCAGAGCCAGTTTCTACGAGCAGTACTTC. The encoded protein is CASRASFYEQYF.

The gene calls are TRBV18 and TRBJ1-2; 10 bases map to TRBD1. Germline CDR1 and CDR2: KGHSH and LQKENI. The CDR3 runs 14 residues. The ends lost 2 bases at V and 8 bases at J; junction bases unmatched: 5. This chain's CDR3 is CASSPGDRGEGYTF. CDR3 DNA sequence: TGTGCCAGCTCACCAGGGGACAGGGGAGAAGGCTACACCTTC.

V gene TRBV19 combines with J gene TRBJ1-6; 7 bases map to TRBD1. This CDR3 contains 15 residues. Trimming cost V 2 bases and J 7 bases; bases outside gene matches: 5. Germline values: CDR1 LNHDA, CDR2 SQIVND (reference sequence). The CDR3 DNA is TGTGCCAGTAGTATAACGTCGGACAGGAATTCACCCCTCCACTTT. This codes for CASSITSDRNSPLHF.

The chain joins TRBV19 to TRBJ2-1, with 8 bases lining up with TRBD2. J gave up 4 bases and V 5 bases, and 10 bases lay outside the gene matches. The germline CDR1 and CDR2 sequences are LNHDA and SQIVND (reference sequence). There are 16 residues in the CDR3. The CDR3 reads CASSSHSGDQYNEQFF. CDR3 nucleotides: TGTGCCAGTAGTTCCCATAGCGGGGACCAGTACAATGAGCAGTTCTTC.

The chain employs TRBV5-1 and TRBJ1-1, with 9 bases that match TRBD1. The CDR3 has 16 residues. V shed 4 bases and J 6 bases; nucleotides not matched to a gene: 13. CDR1 and CDR2 from the germline V gene are SGHRS and YFSETQ. CDR3 nucleotides: TGCGCCAGCAGCGGGGGGACAGGGAAGGTACTGGCTGAAGCTTTCTTT. Protein sequence: CASSGGTGKVLAEAFF.

The chain has TRBV5-6 and TRBJ1-5; D may be TRBD1 (5 bases). The length of the CDR3 is 14 residues. CDR1 and CDR2 (germline): SGHDT, YYEEEE. V was trimmed by 4 bases and J by 4 bases, leaving 12 bases between them. CDR3 loop: CASSLLGGNQPQHF. The CDR3 region has the DNA TGTGCCAGCAGCCTACTTGGGGGAAATCAGCCCCAGCATTTT.

The V gene is TRBV30, the J gene TRBJ2-7; perhaps D is TRBD1 or TRBD2 (5 bases each). This CDR3 is built from 12 residues. Germline V CDR1 and CDR2: GTSNPN, SVGIG (reference sequence). The V end lost 5 bases, the J end lost 3 bases, and 11 bases lay between the germline ends. The CDR3 bases are TGTGCCTGGGGGGGAAATCACTACGAGCAGTACTTC. Amino acid sequence: CAWGGNHYEQYF.

J is TRBJ2-7 and V is TRBV7-2, with TRBD2 identical over 10 bases. The CDR3 contains 15 residues. CDR1 is SGHTA, CDR2 FQGNSA, per germline. Trimming removed 1 base from V and 6 bases from J; junction bases left unmatched: 6. For the CDR3, the DNA is TGTGCCAGCAGCTTAGATCAAGCGGGAGGGTCCGAGCAGTACTTC. It encodes CASSLDQAGGSEQYF.

A word on this clone: In the same sample, other DNA sequences code for this CDR3. The chain employs TRBV2 and TRBJ1-5, with D hard to call. The CDR3 covers 15 residues. V was cut by 0 bases and J by 0 bases, with 6 bases left in between. Germline lookup yields CDR1 SNHLY and CDR2 FYNNEI. Here the CDR3 reads CASSEARGSNQPQHF. The CDR3 region has the DNA TGTGCCAGCAGTGAAGCTAGAGGTAGCAATCAGCCCCAGCATTTT.

The chain combines TRBV11-2 with TRBJ2-7; maybe TRBD1 (7 bases). This CDR3 has 16 amino acids. The V gene's germline CDR1 is SGHAT and CDR2 FQNNGV. With 1 base removed from V and 1 base from J, the gap between germline ends came to 14 bases. The CDR3 reads CASSLGGPGGSYEQYF. CDR3 DNA sequence: TGTGCCAGCAGCTTAGGCGGCCCAGGGGGGTCCTACGAGCAGTACTTC.

DNA of the CDR3: TGTGCCAGCTCCCCCGAACAGGGCTCCGAGCAGTACTTC. It translates to CASSPEQGSEQYF. The V gene is TRBV18, the J gene TRBJ2-7; TRBD1 might be the D (6 bases). Trimming left V 6 bases short and J 6 bases short, with 15 bases between. This CDR3 has 13 amino acids. In germline, CDR1 is KGHSH, CDR2 LQKENI.

In its sample, this clone was seen once. The genes are TRBV18 and TRBJ2-7; D is possibly TRBD2 (6 bases). Germline values: CDR1 KGHSH, CDR2 LQKENI. Trimming pared 2 bases from V and 5 bases from J, leaving 16 bases between. The CDR3 runs to 15 residues. The CDR3 coding sequence is TGTGCCAGCTCACCAACCCTTGGAGGGCGGGACGAGCAGTACTTC. Protein product: CASSPTLGGRDEQYF.

The chain is built from TRBV6-5 and TRBJ1-1, with D unresolved. The CDR3 spans 14 residues. V gave up 5 bases and J gave up 0 bases, with 10 bases separating them. Looked up from germline, CDR1 is MNHEY and CDR2 is SVGAGI. The CDR3 is CASSRGWVNTEAFF. The CDR3, as DNA: TGTGCCAGCAGTCGAGGGTGGGTGAACACTGAAGCTTTCTTT.

The V gene is TRBV19, the J gene TRBJ1-4, with TRBD1 as a possible D gene (5 bases). Germline V gene data show CDR1 as LNHDA and CDR2 as SQIVND (reference sequence). This CDR3 is built from 14 residues. The V end was cut by 7 bases, the J end by 3 bases, with 12 bases between. The CDR3 loop reads CASMSRVANEKLFF. CDR3 coding DNA: TGTGCCAGTATGAGCAGGGTAGCTAATGAAAAACTGTTTTTT.

The chain recombines TRBV10-3 with TRBJ2-7, with TRBD2 matching over 7 bases. This CDR3 is built from 16 residues. Germline V gives CDR1 ENHRY, CDR2 SYGVKD. V lost 0 bases and J lost 5; bases outside the gene matches: 10. The CDR3 spells CAISESREGGMHEQYF. CDR3 DNA sequence: TGTGCCATCAGTGAGTCTAGGGAGGGTGGCATGCACGAGCAGTACTTC.

The chain recombines TRBV28 with TRBJ1-1, with a possible D match to TRBD1 (5 bases). Germline CDR1 reads MDHEN; CDR2 reads SYDVKM. The germline V and J ends were trimmed by 7 bases and 6 bases, with 9 bases remaining between them. CDR3 length: 11 amino acids. CDR3 nucleotides: TGTGCCAGCATTCAGGGCTCTGAAGCTTTCTTT. Translated: CASIQGSEAFF. The full variable domain, rest sourced from reference TRBV28 and TRBJ1-1, is DVKVTQSSRYLVKRTGEKVFLECVQDMDHENMFWYRQDPGLGLRLIYFSYDVKMKEKGDIPEGYSVSREKKERFSLILESASTNQTSMYLCASIQGSEAFFGQGTRLTVV.

Note on this clone: Additional DNA sequences in this sample encode the identical CDR3. The chain is built from TRBV28 and TRBJ2-7; 7 bases map to TRBD2. This CDR3 is 16 amino acids long. CDR1 is MDHEN, CDR2 SYDVKM, per germline. V trimming: 3 bases; J trimming: 0 bases; junction bases outside the gene matches: 8. The CDR3 spells CASSLGGVPSSYEQYF. CDR3 DNA: TGTGCCAGCAGTTTGGGGGGGGTCCCCAGCTCCTACGAGCAGTACTTC.

The J gene is TRBJ2-1, the V gene TRBV25-1; 12 positions match TRBD2. The germline V gene has CDR1 MGHDK and CDR2 SYGVNS. The CDR3 extends over 14 amino acids. Unmatched junction bases numbered 4, after V lost 7 bases and J lost 6 bases. The CDR3 DNA sequence: TGTGCCAGCACCCGGACTAGCGGGATCAATGAGCAGTTCTTC. Its protein product is CASTRTSGINEQFF.